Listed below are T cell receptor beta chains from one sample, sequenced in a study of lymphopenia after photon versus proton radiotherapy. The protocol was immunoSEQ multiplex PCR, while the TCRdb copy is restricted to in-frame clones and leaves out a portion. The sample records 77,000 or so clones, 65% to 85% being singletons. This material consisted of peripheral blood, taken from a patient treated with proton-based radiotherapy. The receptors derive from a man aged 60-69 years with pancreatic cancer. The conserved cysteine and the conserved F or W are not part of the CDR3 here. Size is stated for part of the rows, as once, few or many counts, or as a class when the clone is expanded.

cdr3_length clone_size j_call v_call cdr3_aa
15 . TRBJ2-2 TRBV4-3 ASSQVKGIKDTGELF
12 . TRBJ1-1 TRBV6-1 ASRSDRVNTEAF
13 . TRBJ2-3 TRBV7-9 ASSFGGPRADTQY
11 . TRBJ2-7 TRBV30 AWSYRGAYEQY
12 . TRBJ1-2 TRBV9 ASSVEGQHYGYT
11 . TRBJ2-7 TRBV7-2 ASSPRQSYEQY
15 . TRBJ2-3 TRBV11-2 ASSFDVSGMGLDTQY
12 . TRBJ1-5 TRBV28 ASSLENRPQPQH
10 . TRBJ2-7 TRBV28 ASSLALYGQY
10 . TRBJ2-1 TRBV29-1 SVSGRAHEQF
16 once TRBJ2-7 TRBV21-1 ASSKGFQGATTSYEQY
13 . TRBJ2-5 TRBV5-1 ASSSLGRSQETQY
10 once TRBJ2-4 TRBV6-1 ASSDTKNIQY
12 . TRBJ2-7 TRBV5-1 ASSIAGGPVEQY
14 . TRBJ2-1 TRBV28 ASSRWGQGDSNEQF
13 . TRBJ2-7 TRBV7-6 ASSLAGGGFHEQY